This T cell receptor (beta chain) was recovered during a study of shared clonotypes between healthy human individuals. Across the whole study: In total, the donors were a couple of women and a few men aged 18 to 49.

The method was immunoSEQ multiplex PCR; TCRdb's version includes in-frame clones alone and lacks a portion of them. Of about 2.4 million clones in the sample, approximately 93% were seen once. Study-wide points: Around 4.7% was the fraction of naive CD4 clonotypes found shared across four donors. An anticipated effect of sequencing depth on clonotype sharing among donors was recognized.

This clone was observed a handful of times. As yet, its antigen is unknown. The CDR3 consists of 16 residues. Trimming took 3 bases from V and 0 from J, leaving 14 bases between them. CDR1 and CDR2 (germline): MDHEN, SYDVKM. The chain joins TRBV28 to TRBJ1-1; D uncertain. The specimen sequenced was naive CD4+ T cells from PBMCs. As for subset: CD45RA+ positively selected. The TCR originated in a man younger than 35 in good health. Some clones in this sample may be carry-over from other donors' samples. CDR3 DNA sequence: TGTGCCAGCAGTTTCCCTCGTTCAAGGCTGAACACTGAAGCTTTCTTT. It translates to CASSFPRSRLNTEAFF.